This TCR beta chain was observed in a study of blood T cell repertoires in COVID-19. Study information: The United States, Italy and Spain were the sources of the acute and convalescent COVID-19 samples.

This CDR3 is built from 15 residues. V lost 2 bases and J lost 7; bases outside the gene matches: 4. Germline loops: CDR1 ENHRY, CDR2 SYGVKD. TCRdb keeps only in-frame clones here, not all; method: immunoSEQ multiplex PCR. Of about 100,000 clones listed, more than 85% are singletons. The origin of this receptor is a man aged 30 to 45 in a cohort sampled during active COVID-19. Specimen: peripheral blood. The chain carries TRBV10-3 and TRBJ1-6; 8 bases are shared with TRBD1. CDR3 bases: TGTGCCATCAGTGAGCCTGGACAGGGAAATTCACCCCTCCACTTT. This sequence encodes CAISEPGQGNSPLHF.